This entry lists 32 T cell receptor beta chains sequenced from one sample in a study of T cell responses to AZD1222 COVID-19 vaccine. Sequencing was performed with immunoSEQ multiplex PCR; in TCRdb, only in-frame clones are kept and a portion is missing. The table has roughly 130,000 clones, 92% seen once. The sample consisted of peripheral blood, taken 28 days after the second AZD1222 dose. The receptor source for this set is an adult who received the AZD1222 COVID-19 vaccine.

The chain employs TRBV28 and TRBJ2-1; 8 bases are shared with TRBD2. CDR1 and CDR2 (germline): MDHEN, SYDVKM. The CDR3 has 13 amino acids. V lost 6 bases, J lost 5 bases, and 3 bases stayed unmatched. DNA for the CDR3: TGTGCCAGCAGACGTAGCGGGAACAATGAGCAGTTCTTC. Its translation: CASRRSGNNEQFF.

The rearrangement uses TRBV30 and TRBJ2-7; no clear D. Germline values: CDR1 GTSNPN, CDR2 SVGIG (reference sequence). The V gene lost 2 bases and the J gene lost 5 bases, with 13 bases spanning the gap. This CDR3 is 13 amino acids long. The CDR3 here is CAWSPGPPNEQYF. The CDR3 DNA follows: TGTGCCTGGAGTCCCGGCCCTCCCAACGAGCAGTACTTC. The full variable domain, completed using reference TRBV30 and TRBJ2-7, is SQTIHQWPATLVQPVGSPLSLECTVEGTSNPNLYWYRQAAGRGLQLLFYSVGIGQISSEVPQNLSASRPQDRQFILSSKKLLLSDSGFYLCAWSPGPPNEQYFGPGTRLTVT.

V and J are TRBV25-1 and TRBJ2-7; maybe TRBD1 (5 bases). This CDR3 is built from 13 residues. The V gene's germline CDR1 is MGHDK and CDR2 SYGVNS. Trimming pared 6 bases from V and 6 bases from J, leaving 15 bases between. The CDR3 DNA follows: TGTGCCAGCAGCCCCTTGGGGCGTGCCGAGCAGTACTTC. Its translation: CASSPLGRAEQYF.

The genes are TRBV7-9 and TRBJ1-2, with 12 bases matching TRBD1. The CDR3 is 14 amino acids. CDR1 SEHNR and CDR2 FQNEAQ come from the germline V gene (reference sequence). V trimming: 11 bases; J trimming: 3 bases; junction bases outside the gene matches: 7. For the CDR3, the DNA is TGTGCCGGCTCCGGGACAGGGGGCTACTATGGCTACACCTTC. It specifies CAGSGTGGYYGYTF.

The V gene is TRBV24-1, the J gene TRBJ2-3; possible D gene TRBD1, 6 bases. Germline V gene lookup returns CDR1 KGHDR and CDR2 SFDVKD. Between the trimmed V and J ends, which lost 3 bases and 0 bases, there was a span of 12 bases. This CDR3 has 16 amino acids. CDR3 loop: CATSDIPGVSTDTQYF. In DNA form, the CDR3 reads TGTGCCACCAGTGATATACCAGGGGTAAGCACAGATACGCAGTATTTT.

The chain recombines TRBV21-1 with TRBJ2-2. TRBV21-1 is a pseudogene locus. The CDR3 totals 18 residues. The CDR3 DNA reads TGTGCCAGCACCGGATCGGGCCCTTGCCTACCGAACACCGGGGAGCTGTTTTTT. Protein: CASTGSGPCLPNTGELFF.

The chain joins TRBV2 to TRBJ2-3; 11 bases line up with TRBD1. The ends lost 6 bases at V and 3 bases at J; junction bases unmatched: 8. Germline loops: CDR1 SNHLY, CDR2 FYNNEI. There are 16 residues in the CDR3. This chain's CDR3 is CASRPGQGVSTDTQYF. The CDR3 nucleotides are TGTGCCAGCAGGCCGGGACAGGGGGTATCGACAGATACGCAGTATTTT.

This clone showed up just once. This chain links TRBV7-3 with TRBJ2-7; D is tentatively TRBD1 or TRBD2 (5 bases each). From germline, CDR1 is SGHTA and CDR2 FQGTGA. The CDR3 has 15 residues. V was shortened by 3 bases and J by 3 bases, with 15 bases between the two germline ends. CDR3 sequence reads: CASSFDGAWGYEQYF. CDR3 coding DNA: TGTGCCAGCAGCTTCGACGGGGCTTGGGGCTACGAGCAGTACTTC. Looking up the rest from reference TRBV7-3 and TRBJ2-7 gives the full variable domain: GAGVSQTPSNKVTEKGKYVELRCDPISGHTALYWYRQSLGQGPEFLIYFQGTGAADDSGLPNDRFFAVRPEGSVSTLKIQRTERGDSAVYLCASSFDGAWGYEQYFGPGTRLTVT.

The genes are TRBV28 and TRBJ2-3; 7 nucleotides agree with TRBD1. The V segment lost 5 bases and the J segment 6 bases; nucleotides outside the gene matches: 5. The CDR3 runs 13 residues. Per the germline V gene, CDR1 is MDHEN and CDR2 is SYDVKM. The CDR3 sequence is CASSDRVADTQYF. For the CDR3, the DNA is TGTGCCAGCAGTGACAGGGTAGCCGATACGCAGTATTTT.

This clone was seen a handful of times. This chain joins TRBV28 and TRBJ1-5; D may be TRBD1 (6 bases). V dropped 6 bases and J dropped 3 bases, with 12 bases sitting between them. CDR1 MDHEN and CDR2 SYDVKM come from the germline V gene. The CDR3 runs to 14 residues. CDR3 in amino acids: CASRSGQYNQPQHF. The CDR3 DNA sequence: TGTGCCAGCAGATCAGGACAGTACAATCAGCCCCAGCATTTT. Complete variable domain (other parts from reference TRBV28 and TRBJ1-5): DVKVTQSSRYLVKRTGEKVFLECVQDMDHENMFWYRQDPGLGLRLIYFSYDVKMKEKGDIPEGYSVSREKKERFSLILESASTNQTSMYLCASRSGQYNQPQHFGDGTRLSIL.

This chain joins TRBV2 and TRBJ2-2; 9 bases map to TRBD2. CDR1 is SNHLY and CDR2 is FYNNEI in the germline V gene. The length of the CDR3 is 18 residues. Trimming at V came to 0 bases and at J to 6 bases, leaving 11 bases not matched to a gene. Written as DNA, the CDR3 is TGTGCCAGCAGTGAAGCTAGGGCTAGCGGGATAGGGGCCGGGGAGCTGTTTTTT. This encodes CASSEARASGIGAGELFF.

V usage is TRBV20-1 and J usage is TRBJ2-4, with D perhaps matching TRBD1 or TRBD2 (5 bases each). The V gene's germline CDR1 is DFQATT and CDR2 SNEGSKA (reference sequence). The CDR3 runs 14 residues. V lost 4 bases, J lost 4 bases, and 14 bases lay in between. CDR3 bases: TGCAGTGCTAATGAGGGACGGGCGAAAAACATTCAGTACTTC. Residues: CSANEGRAKNIQYF.

This sequence joins TRBV12-3 or TRBV12-4 and TRBJ1-2; no definite D call. The CDR3 covers 11 residues. The V end lost 3 bases, the J end lost 8 bases, and 7 bases lay between the germline ends. This CDR3 reads CASSFGPGYTF. DNA for the CDR3: TGTGCCAGCAGTTTCGGACCCGGCTACACCTTC.

The chain uses TRBV30 and TRBJ2-1; D ambiguous. The CDR3 length is 15 residues. V shed 4 bases and J shed 0 bases, with 13 bases lying between them. The germline V gene encodes CDR1 GTSNPN and CDR2 SVGIG (reference sequence). CDR3 DNA sequence: TGTGCCTGGAATCGTGGGTTCAACTCCTACAATGAGCAGTTCTTC. Its protein is CAWNRGFNSYNEQFF.

V gene TRBV20-1 combines with J gene TRBJ2-7; no reliable D call. The CDR3 totals 10 residues. The V gene's germline CDR1 is DFQATT and CDR2 SNEGSKA (reference sequence). V lost 6 bases and J 4 bases, leaving 7 bases between the germline ends. This CDR3 is CSALGYEQYF. The DNA of the CDR3 is TGCAGTGCCTTGGGTTACGAGCAGTACTTC.

This clone was seen more than once but under ten times. The genes are TRBV5-1 and TRBJ1-6; the match to TRBD1 covers 8 bases. This CDR3 has 15 amino acids. Unmatched junction bases numbered 12, after V lost 5 bases and J lost 11 bases. Germline CDR1 and CDR2: SGHRS and YFSETQ. Written as DNA, the CDR3 is TGCGCCAGCAGTTCCGGGACAGGAGGGACCGCACCCCTCCACTTT. Amino acids: CASSSGTGGTAPLHF.

This chain connects TRBV6-5 to TRBJ1-4, with 8 nucleotides matching TRBD1. The CDR3 is 15 amino acids. Germline loops: CDR1 MNHEY, CDR2 SVGAGI. Losses at the gene ends were 5 bases for V and 2 bases for J; bases not matched to a gene: 4. The CDR3 is CASSTGGVTNEKLFF. CDR3 coding DNA: TGTGCCAGCAGTACAGGGGGGGTCACTAATGAAAAACTGTTTTTT.

As regards this clone: One junction end does not reproduce the germline sequence, and a read error may be involved. The chain uses TRBV20-1 and TRBJ2-7; the D call may be TRBD1 or TRBD2 (5 bases each). The CDR3 totals 10 residues. CDR1 is DFQATT and CDR2 is SNEGSKA in the germline V gene (reference sequence). The CDR3 region is CSVRDQSLTF. The DNA for the CDR3 is TGCAGTGTAAGGGACCAATCGCTTACATTC.

This clone was picked up a small number of times. This rearrangement joins TRBV27 to TRBJ1-1, with a possible D match to TRBD1 (6 bases). V was cut by 5 bases and J by 7 bases, with 14 bases left in between. Looked up from germline, CDR1 is MNHEY and CDR2 is SMNVEV (reference sequence). CDR3 length: 13 residues. CDR3 bases: TGTGCCAGCAGTCGGTTCCAGGGGAGTGAAGCTTTCTTT. Protein: CASSRFQGSEAFF.

The chain carries TRBV12-3 or TRBV12-4 and TRBJ2-7, with 10 bases aligning to TRBD1. The CDR3 loop spans 13 amino acids. The junction had 2 bases not matched to a gene; V was cut back by 6 bases and J by 3 bases. Here the CDR3 DNA reads TGTGCCAGCAGCCGGGACAGGGGCTACGAGCAGTACTTC. Protein product: CASSRDRGYEQYF.

This clone occurred a few times. The chain employs TRBV4-2 and TRBJ2-1; D gene uncertain. Between the trimmed V and J ends, which lost 4 bases and 0 bases, there was a span of 13 bases. Per the germline V gene, CDR1 is LGHNA and CDR2 is YNFKEQ. This CDR3 has 16 amino acids. The CDR3: CASSLEGTISYNEQFF. CDR3 sequence (DNA): TGTGCCAGCAGCCTCGAAGGCACTATCTCCTACAATGAGCAGTTCTTC.

This chain connects TRBV7-8 to TRBJ2-5, with unresolved D. Germline CDR1 reads SGHVS; CDR2 reads FQNEAQ. The V gene lost 1 base and the J gene lost 4 bases, with 16 bases spanning the gap. There are 16 residues in the CDR3. The CDR3 nucleotides are TGTGCCAGCAGCTTAGAGTCTGACGGATCGCGAGAGACCCAGTACTTC. It translates to CASSLESDGSRETQYF.

The chain employs TRBV2 and TRBJ1-4, with unresolved D. The CDR3 has 14 residues. From germline, CDR1 is SNHLY and CDR2 FYNNEI. V was pared by 3 bases and J by 2 bases, with 7 bases between. The CDR3 DNA is TGTGCCAGCAGTGACTCCGTCACTAATGAAAAACTGTTTTTT. Its translation: CASSDSVTNEKLFF.

V gene TRBV4-3 combines with J gene TRBJ1-1; weak D call: TRBD1 (5 bases). The V end lost 8 bases, the J end lost 8 bases, and 12 bases lay between the germline ends. The CDR3 spans 11 residues. Germline V lookup: CDR1 LGHNA, CDR2 YSLEER. For the CDR3, the DNA is TGCGCCAGCGGGACCGGGGGGGAAGCTTTCTTT. As protein: CASGTGGEAFF.

The V call is TRBV29-1, the J call TRBJ1-2, with D perhaps TRBD1 (6 bases). The germline V gene has CDR1 SQVTM and CDR2 ANQGSEA. This CDR3 comprises 13 residues. Trimming removed 6 bases at V and 0 bases at J, with 11 bases between. The CDR3 here is CSVQGDTNYGYTF. CDR3 bases: TGCAGCGTACAGGGTGATACTAACTATGGCTACACCTTC.

V usage is TRBV4-1 and J usage is TRBJ2-2; 11 nucleotides agree with TRBD2. CDR3 length: 16 amino acids. CDR1 and CDR2 from the germline V gene are MGHRA and YSYEKL. Germline trimming cut 3 bases from V and 1 base from J; bases unmatched to any gene: 1. CDR3 sequence reads: CASSHGLAGNTGELFF. The CDR3 DNA reads TGCGCCAGCAGCCATGGACTAGCGGGGAACACCGGGGAGCTGTTTTTT.

The chain combines TRBV7-7 with TRBJ2-7, with D perhaps assigned TRBD1 or TRBD2 (5 bases each). Germline V gene sequence: CDR1 SSHAT, CDR2 FNYEAQ (reference sequence). The CDR3 covers 14 residues. The germline V and J ends were trimmed by 5 bases and 2 bases, with 13 bases remaining between them. CDR3 loop: CASSRDLYAYEQYF. CDR3 sequence (DNA): TGTGCCAGCAGCCGGGACCTCTACGCCTACGAGCAGTACTTC.

The genes are TRBV2 and TRBJ2-3; D remains unclear. The CDR3 has 14 residues. The V gene's germline CDR1 is SNHLY and CDR2 FYNNEI. The V end lost 7 bases, the J end lost 0 bases, and 11 bases lay between the germline ends. The CDR3 here is CASKASLSTDTQYF. DNA for the CDR3: TGTGCCAGCAAGGCTTCTCTTAGCACAGATACGCAGTATTTT.

The chain links TRBV6-6 to TRBJ2-5, with 8 bases identical to TRBD2. Germline-derived CDR1 and CDR2 are MNHNY and SVGAGI (reference sequence). The V gene end was trimmed by 6 bases and the J gene end by 1 base; junction bases not matched to a gene: 10. The CDR3 is 16 residues long. CDR3 sequence (DNA): TGTGCCAGCAGCACGGGGCGGGGGGCTATCCAAGAGACCCAGTACTTC. This sequence encodes CASSTGRGAIQETQYF.

The chain is built from TRBV3-1 (or the pseudogene TRBV3-2) and TRBJ1-2; D may be TRBD1 (5 bases). This CDR3 is 17 amino acids long. V was shortened by 4 bases and J by 3 bases, with 21 bases between the two germline ends. CDR1 and CDR2 from the germline V gene are LGHDT and YNNKEL (reference sequence). The CDR3 protein is CASSPPGRVGSYYGYTF. The CDR3, as DNA: TGTGCCAGCAGCCCGCCGGGCAGGGTTGGGAGTTACTATGGCTACACCTTC.

V gene TRBV15 combines with J gene TRBJ2-5; 9 bases fit TRBD1. The CDR3 runs 15 residues. V lost 4 bases and J lost 5; bases outside the gene matches: 8. The germline gives CDR1 LNHNV, CDR2 YYDKDF (reference sequence). CDR3 in amino acids: CATSKSTGGGETQYF. CDR3 DNA: TGTGCCACCAGCAAATCTACAGGGGGCGGGGAGACCCAGTACTTC. Together with reference TRBV15 and TRBJ2-5, the CDR3 gives the full variable domain: DAMVIQNPRYQVTQFGKPVTLSCSQTLNHNVMYWYQQKSSQAPKLLFHYYDKDFNNEADTPDNFQSRRPNTSFCFLDIRSPGLGDTAMYLCATSKSTGGGETQYFGPGTRLLVL.

The chain is built from TRBV19 and TRBJ1-3; D not certain. Trimming stripped 5 bases from V and 0 bases from J, with 8 bases between. The CDR3 has 14 amino acids. CDR1 is LNHDA, CDR2 SQIVND, per germline (reference sequence). CDR3 amino acids: CASSPGNSGNTIYF. The DNA of the CDR3 is TGTGCCAGTAGTCCGGGAAACTCTGGAAACACCATATATTTT.